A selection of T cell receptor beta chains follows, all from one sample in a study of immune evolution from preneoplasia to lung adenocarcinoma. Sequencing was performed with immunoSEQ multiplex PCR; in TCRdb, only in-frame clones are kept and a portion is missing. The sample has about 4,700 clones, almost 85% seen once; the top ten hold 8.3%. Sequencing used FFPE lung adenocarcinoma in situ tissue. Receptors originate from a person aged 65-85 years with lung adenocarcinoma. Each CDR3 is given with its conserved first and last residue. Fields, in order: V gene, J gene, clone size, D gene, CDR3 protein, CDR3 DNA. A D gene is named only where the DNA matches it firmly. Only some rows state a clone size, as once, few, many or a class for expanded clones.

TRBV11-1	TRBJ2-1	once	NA	CASSLDIYEDNEQFF	TGTGCCAGCAGCCTGGACATCTATGAGGACAATGAGCAGTTCTTC
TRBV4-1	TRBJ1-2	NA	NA	CASNPPGGSPWGYTF	TGCGCCAGCAACCCCCCCGGGGGGTCCCCGTGGGGCTACACCTTC
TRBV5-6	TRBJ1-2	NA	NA	CASSARQKPTNYGYTF	TGTGCCAGCAGCGCCAGACAGAAACCTACTAACTATGGCTACACCTTC
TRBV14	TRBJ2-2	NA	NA	CASSQGGQYTGELFF	TGTGCCAGCAGCCAAGGAGGACAGTACACCGGGGAGCTGTTTTTT
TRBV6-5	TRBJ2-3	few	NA	CASSYRGDTQYF	TGTGCCAGCAGTTATAGGGGGGATACGCAGTATTTT
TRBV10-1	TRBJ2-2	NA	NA	CASRGLGNTGELFF	TGCGCCAGCAGGGGCTTAGGGAACACCGGGGAGCTGTTTTTT
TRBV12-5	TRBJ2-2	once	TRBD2	CASGSKGDYSALGELFF	TGTGCTAGTGGTTCAAAAGGGGACTATTCAGCTCTCGGGGAGCTGTTTTTT
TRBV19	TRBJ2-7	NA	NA	CASSLPGLGLYEQYF	TGTGCCAGTAGCCTACCGGGACTCGGTCTCTACGAGCAGTACTTC
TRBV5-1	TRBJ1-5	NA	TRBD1	CASRVGQGEGPQHF	TGCGCCAGCAGGGTCGGACAGGGGGAAGGGCCCCAGCATTTT
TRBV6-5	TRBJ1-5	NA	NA	CASSRAPENQPQHF	TGTGCCAGCAGCCGGGCTCCAGAGAATCAGCCCCAGCATTTT
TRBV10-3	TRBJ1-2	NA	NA	CAISFTTGPNYGYTF	TGTGCCATCAGTTTTACCACAGGGCCTAACTATGGCTACACCTTC
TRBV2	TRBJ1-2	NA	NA	CASGPGDGYTF	TGTGCCAGCGGACCAGGGGATGGCTACACCTTC
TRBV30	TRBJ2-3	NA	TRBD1	CAWSRQGADTQYF	TGTGCCTGGAGTCGACAGGGGGCCGATACGCAGTATTTT
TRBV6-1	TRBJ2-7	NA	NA	CASNRGSSYEQYF	TGTGCCTCCAACCGGGGTAGCTCCTACGAGCAGTACTTC
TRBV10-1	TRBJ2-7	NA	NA	CASSGGFWDEQYF	TGCGCCAGCAGTGGAGGCTTCTGGGACGAGCAGTACTTC
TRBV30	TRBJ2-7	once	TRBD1	CAWDKGTGNYEQYF	TGTGCCTGGGATAAGGGGACAGGGAACTACGAGCAGTACTTC
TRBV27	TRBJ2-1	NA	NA	CASRRQLNEQFF	TGTGCCAGCAGAAGGCAATTAAATGAGCAGTTCTTC
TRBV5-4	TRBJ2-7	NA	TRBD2	CASSLASGNEQYF	TGTGCCAGCAGCTTGGCTAGCGGAAACGAGCAGTACTTC
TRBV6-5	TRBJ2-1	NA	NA	CASRRLRRDEQFF	TGTGCCAGCAGGAGGTTACGACGGGATGAGCAGTTCTTC
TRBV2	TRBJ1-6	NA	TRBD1	CASSERDRGVSPLHF	TGTGCCAGCAGTGAAAGGGACAGGGGCGTTTCACCCCTCCACTTT
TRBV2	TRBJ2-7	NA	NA	CASTDGNYEQYF	TGTGCCAGCACTGACGGGAACTACGAGCAGTACTTC
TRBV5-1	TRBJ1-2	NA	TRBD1	CASSSTGQYGYTF	TGCGCCAGCAGCTCGACAGGGCAGTATGGCTACACCTTC
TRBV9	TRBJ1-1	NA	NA	CASSVLAKGNTEAFF	TGTGCCAGCAGCGTACTGGCAAAGGGGAACACTGAAGCTTTCTTT
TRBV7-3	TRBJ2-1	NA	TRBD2	CASSPKRGLAGGGEQFF	TGTGCCAGCAGCCCTAAGCGCGGACTAGCGGGAGGCGGGGAGCAGTTCTTC
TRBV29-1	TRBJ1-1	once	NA	CSVDVTEAFF	TGCAGCGTTGATGTTACTGAAGCTTTCTTT
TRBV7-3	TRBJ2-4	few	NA	CASSLRETGIQYF	TGTGCCAGCAGCTTAAGGGAAACGGGCATTCAGTACTTC
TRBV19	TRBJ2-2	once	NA	CASSIGRNTGELFF	TGTGCCAGTAGTATAGGCAGAAACACCGGGGAGCTGTTTTTT
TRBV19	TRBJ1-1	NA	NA	CASSFPGVTEAFF	TGTGCCAGTAGTTTCCCGGGGGTCACTGAAGCTTTCTTT
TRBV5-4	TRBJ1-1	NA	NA	CASSLAGVGSNTEAFF	TGTGCCAGCAGCTTGGCCGGGGTGGGATCGAACACTGAAGCTTTCTTT
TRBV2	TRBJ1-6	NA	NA	CASIRRAYNSPLHF	TGTGCCAGCATAAGACGAGCCTATAATTCACCCCTCCACTTT
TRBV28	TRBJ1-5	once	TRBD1	CASTITGAGQPQHF	TGTGCCAGCACCATCACAGGGGCGGGTCAGCCCCAGCATTTT
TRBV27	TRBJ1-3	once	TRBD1	CASSRQGTSGNTIYF	TGTGCCAGCAGCCGACAGGGCACCTCTGGAAACACCATATATTTT
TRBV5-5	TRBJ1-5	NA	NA	CASSLRTGNQPQHF	TGTGCCAGCAGCTTGCGGACGGGGAATCAGCCCCAGCATTTT
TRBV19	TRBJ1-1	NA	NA	CASSIDRAQGNTEAFF	TGTGCCAGTAGTATAGATCGCGCACAGGGGAACACTGAAGCTTTCTTT
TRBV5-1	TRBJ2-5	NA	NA	CASSLSGTGETQYF	TGCGCCAGCAGTCTATCCGGGACCGGCGAGACCCAGTACTTC
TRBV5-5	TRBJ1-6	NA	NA	CASSLDSYNSPLHF	TGTGCCAGCAGCTTGGACTCCTATAATTCACCCCTCCACTTT
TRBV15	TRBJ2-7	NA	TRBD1	CATSGGQGSVEQYF	TGTGCCACCAGCGGGGGACAGGGGTCGGTCGAGCAGTACTTC
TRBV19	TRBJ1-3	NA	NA	CASSYSVSGNTIYF	TGTGCCAGTAGTTACAGCGTCTCTGGAAACACCATATATTTT
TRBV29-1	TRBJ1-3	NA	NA	CSVQTRNTIYF	TGCAGCGTCCAGACGAGGAACACCATATATTTT
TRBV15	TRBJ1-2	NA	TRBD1	CATSRDRGPSWGYTF	TGTGCCACCAGCAGGGACAGGGGGCCCTCTTGGGGCTACACCTTC
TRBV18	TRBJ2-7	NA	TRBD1	CASSQRTGIEQYF	TGTGCCAGCTCACAAAGGACAGGGATCGAGCAGTACTTC
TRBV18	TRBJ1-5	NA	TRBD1	CASSRSGRGSGQPQHF	TGTGCCAGCTCACGTTCGGGCAGGGGGTCTGGTCAGCCCCAGCATTTT
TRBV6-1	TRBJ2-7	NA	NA	CASENGGRYEQYF	TGTGCCAGCGAAAATGGGGGGCGGTACGAGCAGTACTTC
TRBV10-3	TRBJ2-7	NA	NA	CAITGSDYEQYF	TGTGCCATAACAGGGTCCGACTACGAGCAGTACTTC
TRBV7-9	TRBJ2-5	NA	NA	CASSLRGGRGPSETQYF	TGTGCCAGCAGCCTGCGGGGTGGGAGGGGGCCTTCAGAGACCCAGTACTTC
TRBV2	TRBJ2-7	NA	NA	CASSLSSSTMGEQYF	TGTGCCAGCAGCCTGAGCAGCTCAACCATGGGCGAGCAGTACTTC
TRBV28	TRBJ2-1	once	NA	CASSLWLRGSYNEQFF	TGTGCCAGCAGTTTATGGTTGCGGGGTTCCTACAATGAGCAGTTCTTC
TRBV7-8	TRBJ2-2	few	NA	CASSFGRAYTGELFF	TGTGCCAGCAGCTTTGGAAGGGCCTACACCGGGGAGCTGTTTTTT
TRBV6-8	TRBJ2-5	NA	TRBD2	CASSQKTSGEPGTQYF	TGTGCCAGCAGCCAGAAGACTAGCGGGGAACCGGGGACCCAGTACTTC
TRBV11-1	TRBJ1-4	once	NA	CASSLVGTNEKLFF	TGTGCCAGCAGCTTAGTAGGAACTAATGAAAAACTGTTTTTT
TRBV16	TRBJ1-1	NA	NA	CASSHPGTLGTEAFF	TGTGCCAGCAGCCACCCTGGGACGTTAGGCACTGAAGCTTTCTTT
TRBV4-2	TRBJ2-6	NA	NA	CASSQEGGANVLTF	TGTGCCAGCAGCCAAGAAGGAGGGGCCAACGTCCTGACTTTC
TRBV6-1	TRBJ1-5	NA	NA	CASSDSLTVVNQPQHF	TGTGCCAGCAGTGATTCTCTGACAGTGGTAAATCAGCCCCAGCATTTT
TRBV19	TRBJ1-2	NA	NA	CASSPRTYGYTF	TGTGCCAGTAGTCCCCGGACCTATGGCTACACCTTC
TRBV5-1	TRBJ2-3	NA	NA	CASSIYTDTQYF	TGCGCCAGCAGTATATACACAGATACGCAGTATTTT